The 27 T cell receptor beta chains given below trace back to one sample, sequenced in a study of cytomegalovirus exposure and HLA in healthy donors. The PCR employed 60 Vbeta primers together with 13 Jbeta primers. Clones were sequenced by immunoSEQ multiplex PCR, and TCRdb holds only the in-frame ones, with some missing. The table lists around 130,000 clones, about four fifths of them singletons, with about 3% in the top ten. The sequenced material came from PBMCs. These receptors originate from a man aged 30 to 45 in good health and CMV-seronegative.

This clone was counted only a few times. The CDR3 reads CASMQGRNTGELFF. CDR3 nucleotides: TGTGCCAGCATGCAGGGGCGGAACACCGGGGAGCTGTTTTTT. V is TRBV11-2 and J is TRBJ2-2, with D possibly matching TRBD1 (6 bases). Per germline, CDR1 SGHAT and CDR2 FQNNGV. CDR3 length: 14 amino acids. The ends were cut back, 7 bases at V and 1 base at J, with 10 bases in the middle.

The chain recombines TRBV11-3 with TRBJ2-3; TRBD1 matches at 9 bases. Trimming removed 5 bases from V and 2 bases from J; junction bases left unmatched: 8. CDR1 and CDR2 from the germline V gene are SGHNT and YENEEA. This CDR3 has 16 amino acids. The CDR3 is CASSQSGTGNTDTQYF. DNA for the CDR3: TGTGCCAGCAGCCAGTCCGGGACAGGGAACACAGATACGCAGTATTTT.

As concerns this clone: The sample carries other DNA sequences with the same CDR3. The rearrangement joins TRBV11-2 to TRBJ2-7; D call uncertain. The CDR3 extends over 11 amino acids. With 2 bases removed from V and 5 bases from J, the gap between germline ends came to 4 bases. Germline V CDR1 and CDR2: SGHAT, FQNNGV. The CDR3 nucleotides are TGTGCCAGCAGCTTACGGGACGAGCAGTACTTC. Translating gives CASSLRDEQYF.

The chain has TRBV13 and TRBJ2-3; 14 bases are a match to TRBD2. The CDR3 is 17 amino acids. CDR1 PRHDT and CDR2 FYEKMQ come from the germline V gene (reference sequence). J was trimmed by 8 bases and V by 1 base; bases with no gene match: 8. CDR3 protein: CASSLDRLAGGPGTQYF. Written as DNA, the CDR3 is TGTGCCAGCAGCTTAGATCGACTAGCGGGGGGGCCGGGTACGCAGTATTTT. The variable domain in full, completed from reference TRBV13 and TRBJ2-3, reads AAGVIQSPRHLIKEKRETATLKCYPIPRHDTVYWYQQGPGQDPQFLISFYEKMQSDKGSIPDRFSAQQFSDYHSELNMSSLELGDSALYFCASSLDRLAGGPGTQYFGPGTRLTVL.

The rearrangement uses TRBV6-5 and TRBJ1-2; perhaps TRBD1 as D (5 bases). The CDR3 covers 16 residues. The V gene's germline CDR1 is MNHEY and CDR2 SVGAGI. Trimming took 2 bases from V and 6 from J, leaving 19 bases between them. In DNA, the CDR3 is TGTGCCAGCAGTTACAACATCGTGGGGGGATTTCATGGCTACACCTTC. The encoded protein is CASSYNIVGGFHGYTF.

The rearrangement uses TRBV5-4 and TRBJ2-7, with D perhaps matching TRBD2 (5 bases). Germline V gene lookup returns CDR1 SGHNT and CDR2 YYREEE (reference sequence). This CDR3 spans 12 amino acids. V was clipped by 6 bases and J by 0 bases, with 7 bases between them. This CDR3 is CASKGDSYEQYF. The DNA of the CDR3 is TGTGCCAGCAAGGGAGACTCCTACGAGCAGTACTTC.

This chain uses TRBV4-2 with TRBJ2-5; possible D gene TRBD1, 8 bases. CDR1 is LGHNA, CDR2 YNFKEQ, per germline. V was trimmed by 3 bases and J by 5 bases, leaving 25 bases between them. CDR3 size: 18 residues. As DNA, the CDR3 is TGTGCCAGCAGCCAGAGACAGGGGACTATTGTCGTGGAGGAGACCCAGTACTTC. Its translation is CASSQRQGTIVVEETQYF.

This clone was counted a single time. This CDR3 is CASSFFRTDFFMSEAFF. The CDR3 bases are TGTGCCAGCAGCTTTTTTAGGACAGACTTCTTCATGTCTGAAGCTTTCTTT. The chain uses TRBV13 and TRBJ1-1; maybe TRBD1 (6 bases). This CDR3 spans 17 amino acids. Germline V CDR1 and CDR2: PRHDT, FYEKMQ (reference sequence). V dropped 3 bases and J dropped 6 bases, with 23 bases sitting between them.

As regards this clone: In the same sample, other DNA sequences code for this CDR3. The chain links TRBV7-6 to TRBJ2-1, with a weak D call TRBD1 (7 bases). Trimming stripped 1 base from V and 9 bases from J, with 13 bases between. The CDR3 covers 14 residues. Germline CDR1 SGHVS, CDR2 FNYEAQ. CDR3 residues: CASSLEGAEGEQFF. The CDR3 coding sequence is TGTGCCAGCAGCTTAGAGGGGGCGGAGGGTGAGCAGTTCTTC.

This chain joins TRBV18 and TRBJ2-3; D gene unclear. This CDR3 has 15 residues. V lost 1 base, J lost 2 bases, and 10 bases lay in between. Germline lookup yields CDR1 KGHSH and CDR2 LQKENI. This chain's CDR3 is CASSPLSPPTDTQYF. The CDR3 bases are TGTGCCAGCTCACCACTCTCCCCCCCCACAGATACGCAGTATTTT. Filled out from reference TRBV18 and TRBJ2-3, the complete variable domain reads NAGVMQNPRHLVRRRGQEARLRCSPMKGHSHVYWYRQLPEEGLKFMVYLQKENIIDESGMPKERFSAEFPKEGPSILRIQQVVRGDSAAYFCASSPLSPPTDTQYFGPGTRLTVL.

In this sample, this clone turned up a few times. The V call is TRBV6-5, the J call TRBJ1-6, with D maybe TRBD1 (5 bases). The CDR3 covers 14 residues. The germline V gene encodes CDR1 MNHEY and CDR2 SVGAGI. Between the trimmed V and J ends, which lost 7 bases and 6 bases, there was a span of 13 bases. DNA of the CDR3: TGTGCCAGCACGAGGGACTCATTTAATTCACCCCTCCACTTT. The encoded protein is CASTRDSFNSPLHF.

V is TRBV5-4 and J is TRBJ2-2; the D gene is possibly TRBD1 (6 bases). Germline CDR1 and CDR2: SGHNT and YYREEE (reference sequence). V was shortened by 0 bases and J by 8 bases, with 8 bases between the two germline ends. The CDR3 runs 13 residues. CDR3 loop: CASSLDRAGELFF. In nucleotides, the CDR3 is TGTGCCAGCAGCTTGGACAGGGCTGGGGAGCTGTTTTTT. Supplemented by reference TRBV5-4 and TRBJ2-2, the full variable domain reads ETGVTQSPTHLIKTRGQQVTLRCSSQSGHNTVSWYQQALGQGPQFIFQYYREEENGRGNFPPRFSGLQFPNYSSELNVNALELDDSALYLCASSLDRAGELFFGEGSRLTVL.

The J gene is TRBJ2-3, the V gene TRBV4-3; TRBD2 matches at 16 bases. V shed 4 bases and J 1 base; nucleotides not matched to a gene: 5. Germline V gene sequence: CDR1 LGHNA, CDR2 YSLEER. The CDR3 loop spans 18 amino acids. The CDR3 spells CASSPGLAGGPGTDTQYF. DNA of the CDR3: TGCGCCAGCAGCCCGGGACTAGCGGGAGGGCCAGGCACAGATACGCAGTATTTT.

The chain recombines TRBV7-8 with TRBJ1-1, with TRBD1 identical over 7 bases. V gave up 1 base and J gave up 5 bases; unmatched junction bases: 7. CDR1 and CDR2 from the germline V gene are SGHVS and FQNEAQ. The CDR3 runs 15 residues. The CDR3 here is CASSLEKGARTEAFF. In nucleotides, the CDR3 is TGTGCCAGCAGCTTAGAGAAGGGGGCGCGGACTGAAGCTTTCTTT.

This clone was counted only a few times. V gene TRBV7-9 combines with J gene TRBJ1-1; no clear D gene. The V gene lost 1 base and the J gene lost 0 bases, with 6 bases spanning the gap. The CDR3 loop spans 14 amino acids. Germline assignment: CDR1 SEHNR and CDR2 FQNEAQ (reference sequence). The CDR3 loop reads CASSLDGVNTEAFF. The CDR3 nucleotides are TGTGCCAGCAGCTTAGACGGAGTGAACACTGAAGCTTTCTTT.

Points on this clone: Other nucleotide sequences from this sample produce the same CDR3. The chain links TRBV5-1 to TRBJ2-5, with no clear D. Germline lookup yields CDR1 SGHRS and CDR2 YFSETQ. This CDR3 contains 11 residues. V was trimmed by 2 bases and J by 4 bases, leaving 3 bases between them. CDR3 coding DNA: TGCGCCAGCAGCTTCGGAGAGACCCAGTACTTC. Amino acids: CASSFGETQYF. Complete variable domain (other parts from reference TRBV5-1 and TRBJ2-5): KAGVTQTPRYLIKTRGQQVTLSCSPISGHRSVSWYQQTPGQGLQFLFEYFSETQRNKGNFPGRFSGRQFSNSRSEMNVSTLELGDSALYLCASSFGETQYFGPGTRLLVL.

V is TRBV5-1 and J is TRBJ2-7, with D hard to call. Germline-derived CDR1 and CDR2 are SGHRS and YFSETQ. Trimming pared 3 bases from V and 6 bases from J, leaving 16 bases between. The CDR3 loop spans 14 amino acids. CDR3: CASSSQGLTGEQYF. The CDR3 bases are TGCGCCAGCAGCTCTCAAGGCCTAACGGGCGAGCAGTACTTC.

The chain links TRBV27 to TRBJ2-3; 7 bases match TRBD1. Germline values: CDR1 MNHEY, CDR2 SMNVEV (reference sequence). This CDR3 comprises 21 residues. V was clipped by 6 bases and J by 1 base; unmatched bases: 25. CDR3 protein: CASRADAIQMGQKHRTDTQYF. The CDR3 DNA is TGTGCCAGCAGAGCCGATGCCATCCAAATGGGACAGAAACATCGCACAGATACGCAGTATTTT.

The CDR3 bases are TGTGCCAGCAGTGTCACAGGGGGAAACACTGAAGCTTTCTTT. This translates into CASSVTGGNTEAFF. This chain links TRBV2 with TRBJ1-1, with 8 bases identical to TRBD1. Germline CDR1 SNHLY, CDR2 FYNNEI. The V segment lost 4 bases and the J segment 2 bases; nucleotides outside the gene matches: 3. This CDR3 has 14 residues.

The chain couples TRBV9 to TRBJ1-2, with D uncertain. CDR3 length: 13 amino acids. From germline, CDR1 is SGDLS and CDR2 YYNGEE. V was shortened by 4 bases and J by 6 bases, with 13 bases between the two germline ends. Here the CDR3 reads CASSPSNSHGYTF. CDR3 bases: TGTGCCAGCAGCCCAAGCAACAGCCATGGCTACACCTTC.

CDR3 residues: CASTPFGTPKNEQFF. The CDR3 DNA is TGTGCCAGCACCCCGTTCGGGACTCCGAAAAATGAGCAGTTCTTC. The V and J genes are TRBV7-9 and TRBJ2-1, with TRBD2 as a possible D gene (6 bases). This CDR3 is 15 amino acids long. Germline values: CDR1 SEHNR, CDR2 FQNEAQ (reference sequence). Trimming removed 7 bases from V and 7 bases from J, with 20 bases in between.

The gene calls are TRBV27 and TRBJ2-7; 7 bases map to TRBD1. The CDR3 is 14 residues long. Germline CDR1 is MNHEY and CDR2 is SMNVEV (reference sequence). V lost 4 bases and J lost 2; bases outside the gene matches: 5. CDR3 bases: TGTGCCAGCAGTTCGATGGACAGGACCTACGAGCAGTACTTC. It codes for CASSSMDRTYEQYF.

The rearrangement joins TRBV2 to TRBJ2-4; 8 positions match TRBD2. The V segment lost 3 bases and the J segment 0 bases; nucleotides outside the gene matches: 7. CDR3 length: 17 residues. Per the germline V gene, CDR1 is SNHLY and CDR2 is FYNNEI. For the CDR3, the DNA is TGTGCCAGCAGTGACGTTGGGCTAGCGGGAGCCAAAAACATTCAGTACTTC. It translates to CASSDVGLAGAKNIQYF.

The chain has TRBV5-4 and TRBJ1-2; TRBD1 agrees at 7 bases. The V and J ends lost 6 bases and 7 bases, in that order; junction bases with no gene match: 3. The CDR3 spans 11 residues. Germline CDR1 reads SGHNT; CDR2 reads YYREEE (reference sequence). CDR3 in DNA: TGTGCCAGCACCAGGGGGTTTGGCTACACCTTC. This codes for CASTRGFGYTF.

The chain uses TRBV7-2 and TRBJ1-2; 7 nucleotides line up with TRBD1. Germline trimming cut 2 bases from V and 8 bases from J; bases unmatched to any gene: 8. Per the germline V gene, CDR1 is SGHTA and CDR2 is FQGNSA. This CDR3 has 14 amino acids. CDR3 sequence reads: CASSLTADRSGYTF. The CDR3 DNA reads TGTGCCAGCAGCTTAACAGCGGACAGGAGCGGCTACACCTTC. The full variable domain, with the rest looked up from reference TRBV7-2 and TRBJ1-2, is GAGVSQSPSNKVTEKGKDVELRCDPISGHTALYWYRQSLGQGLEFLIYFQGNSAPDKSGLPSDRFSAERTGGSVSTLTIQRTQQEDSAVYLCASSLTADRSGYTFGSGTRLTVV.

This clone appeared a few times. Here the CDR3 DNA reads TGCGCCAGCAGCTTGGCGTCAGGGGGGATCTCCTACAATGAGCAGTTCTTC. Translated: CASSLASGGISYNEQFF. The chain couples TRBV5-1 to TRBJ2-1; tentatively, D is TRBD1 (7 bases). Germline CDR1 reads SGHRS; CDR2 reads YFSETQ. Trimming shortened V by 0 bases and J by 0 bases, and 13 bases separated the two germline ends. This CDR3 is 17 amino acids long.

Concerning this clone: The junction departs from the called germline gene at one end, perhaps through a read error. This chain links TRBV5-1 with TRBJ1-4; D remains unclear. The CDR3 is 13 amino acids. Germline V gives CDR1 SGHRS, CDR2 YFSETQ. CDR3 residues: CASSPGSGYDYYF. Written as DNA, the CDR3 is TGCGCCAGCAGCCCCGGATCTGGGTATGACTACTATTTT.